The rows below give T cell receptor beta chains drawn from one sample of a study of cytomegalovirus exposure and HLA in healthy donors. Assay used: immunoSEQ multiplex PCR; TCRdb lists only in-frame clones, some missing. The table records approximately 78,000 clones, less than 85% of them present only once. The sequenced sample was PBMCs. The source of these receptors is a woman in her forties or fifties in good health and CMV-seronegative. CDR3s include the opening cysteine and the closing phenylalanine or tryptophan. A D gene is named only where the DNA matches it firmly.

V gene,J gene,D gene,CDR3 protein
TRBV18,TRBJ1-2,.,CASSPTGLNYGYTF
TRBV5-4,TRBJ2-5,TRBD2,CASSLPEGLGGTQYF
TRBV5-1,TRBJ1-1,.,CASSLGQANTEAFF
TRBV2,TRBJ1-1,TRBD1,CASSGDRATEAFF
TRBV7-3,TRBJ2-6,TRBD1,CASSPYIRDRARSGANVLTF
TRBV19,TRBJ1-2,.,CASSPAAGGSGGYTF
TRBV13,TRBJ1-1,.,CASSLPVGEGTEAFF
TRBV7-6,TRBJ1-4,.,CASSDAGRSGEKLFF
TRBV28,TRBJ2-3,TRBD2,CASSSETSGGGDF
TRBV5-4,TRBJ2-5,.,CASSSEGGRWETQYF
TRBV28,TRBJ2-1,TRBD2,CASSLRGTSGINEQFF
TRBV28,TRBJ1-5,TRBD1,CASSLEGRGHGQPQHF
TRBV29-1,TRBJ2-1,.,CSVVNQGTNNEQFF
TRBV5-1,TRBJ2-7,.,CASSLHDNSYEQYF
TRBV19,TRBJ1-5,.,CASRPSLTGRHSNQPQHF
TRBV27,TRBJ2-1,TRBD1,CASSSRKLEGQGEHNEQFF
TRBV29-1,TRBJ1-1,TRBD1,CSVEGLRGAEAFF
TRBV4-1,TRBJ2-1,TRBD2,CASSQGDERGGRSYNEQFF
TRBV7-2,TRBJ1-4,TRBD1,CASSLVGRDRLFF
TRBV4-1,TRBJ1-1,TRBD1,CASSRRGPGNTEAFF
TRBV15,TRBJ2-7,TRBD1,CATSSGRGSYEQYF
TRBV12-2,TRBJ1-2,.,CASRLAVIGTLSHTF
TRBV19,TRBJ1-3,TRBD1,CASSLPRQGGNTIYF
TRBV7-9,TRBJ1-4,TRBD1,CASSHRQGQTTNSVEKLFF
TRBV11-2,TRBJ1-2,TRBD1,CASSLMGQGYGYTF
TRBV28,TRBJ2-3,TRBD2,CACGTSGRAITDTQYF
TRBV5-6,TRBJ1-1,TRBD1,CASSPLDREAEAFF
TRBV6-6,TRBJ1-6,.,CASRGSSYNSPLHF
TRBV4-2,TRBJ1-4,.,CASSQDPAGLPNEKLFF
TRBV6-5,TRBJ2-7,TRBD2,CASTSGTGDYEQYF
TRBV5-1,TRBJ2-7,TRBD1,CASRKSQGASYEQYF
TRBV4-1,TRBJ2-5,.,CASSQVGGVETQYF
TRBV27,.,.,CASGPYEQYF